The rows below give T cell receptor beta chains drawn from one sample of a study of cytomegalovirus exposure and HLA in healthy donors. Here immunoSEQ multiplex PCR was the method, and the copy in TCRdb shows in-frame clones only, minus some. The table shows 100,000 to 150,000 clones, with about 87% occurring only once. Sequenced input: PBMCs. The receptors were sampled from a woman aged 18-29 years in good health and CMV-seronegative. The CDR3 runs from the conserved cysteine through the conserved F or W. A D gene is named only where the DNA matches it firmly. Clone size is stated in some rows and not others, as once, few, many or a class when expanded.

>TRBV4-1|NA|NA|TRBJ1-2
TGCGCCAGCAGCCAAGATGGGGGGGTTTCCTATGGCTACACCTTC
CASSQDGGVSYGYTF
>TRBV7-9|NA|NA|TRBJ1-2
TGTGCCAGCCAGGGACAAAGCAGCTACACCTTC
CASQGQSSYTF
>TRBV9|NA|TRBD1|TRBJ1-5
TGTGCCAGCAGCGTGGGACAGGATAGCAATCAGCCCCAGCATTTT
CASSVGQDSNQPQHF
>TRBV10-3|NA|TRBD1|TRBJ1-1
TGTGCCGCAAAACAGGGGACGAACACTGAAGCTTTCTTT
CAAKQGTNTEAFF
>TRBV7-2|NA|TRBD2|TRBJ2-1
TGTGCCAGCAGCTCGGGACTAGCGGGAGTACGGAATGAGCAGTTCTTC
CASSSGLAGVRNEQFF
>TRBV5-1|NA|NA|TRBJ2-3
TGCGCCAGCAGCGATGGGGGCCGGGGCACAGATACGCAGTATTTT
CASSDGGRGTDTQYF
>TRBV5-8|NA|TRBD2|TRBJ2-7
TGTGCCAGCAGCTTGGGTCAGGGACTAACCTACGAGCAGTACTTC
CASSLGQGLTYEQYF
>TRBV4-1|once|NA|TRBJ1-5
TGCGCCAGCAGCCGGGAAGAAATACAGGTCCCCCAGCATTTT
CASSREEIQVPQHF
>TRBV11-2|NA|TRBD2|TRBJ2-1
TGTGCCAGCAGCCCGGGACTACAGCAGTTCTTC
CASSPGLQQFF
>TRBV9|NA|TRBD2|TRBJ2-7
TGTGCCAGCAGCGTGGGAGGGAGCTCCTACGAGCAGTACTTC
CASSVGGSSYEQYF
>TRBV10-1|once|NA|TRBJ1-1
TGCGCCAGCAGCGCGGAGGCTGGCACTGAAGCTTTCTTT
CASSAEAGTEAFF
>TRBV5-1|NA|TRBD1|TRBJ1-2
TGCGCCAGCAGACGGGACAGGGGGCCTGAAGGCTCAAACTATGGCTACACCTTC
CASRRDRGPEGSNYGYTF
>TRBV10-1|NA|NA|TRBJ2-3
TGCGCCAGCAGTGTACTCCGGGAGACTACCCACACAGATACGCAGTATTTT
CASSVLRETTHTDTQYF
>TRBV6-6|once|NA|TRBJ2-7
TGTGCCAGCAGCCCGACAACCTCGACCCTAAGCGAGCAGTACTTC
CASSPTTSTLSEQYF
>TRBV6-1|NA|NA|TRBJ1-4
TGTGCCAGCAAACTACTGGGCAACAGCGGCGAAAAACTGTTTTTT
CASKLLGNSGEKLFF
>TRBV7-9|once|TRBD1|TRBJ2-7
TGTGCCAGCAGCTTAGGATTAGGACAGGGGGCTTCCTACGAGCAGTACTTC
CASSLGLGQGASYEQYF
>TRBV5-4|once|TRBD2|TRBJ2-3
TGTGCCAGCAGCTTGTCTGGCGGGGGTGGGGTGTTGGATACGCAGTATTTT
CASSLSGGGGVLDTQYF
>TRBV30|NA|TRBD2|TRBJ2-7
TGTGCCTGGAGAACAGCGGGGGGTTACGAGCAGTACTTC
CAWRTAGGYEQYF
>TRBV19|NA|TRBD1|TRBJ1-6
TGTGCCAGTAGGAGGGGACAGAATTACAATTCACCCCTCCACTTT
CASRRGQNYNSPLHF
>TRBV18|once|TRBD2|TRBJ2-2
TGTGCCAGCTCACCCCCTAGCGGGGGTGCCTCGAACACCGGGGAGCTGTTTTTT
CASSPPSGGASNTGELFF
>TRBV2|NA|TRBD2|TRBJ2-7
TGTGCCAGCAGTGAACAGCGGGGGGGCCTCCCCTACGAGCAGTACTTC
CASSEQRGGLPYEQYF
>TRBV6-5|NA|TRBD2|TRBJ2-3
TGTGCCAGCAGTTACGGTCGGGGGGGTTCAGATACGCAGTATTTT
CASSYGRGGSDTQYF
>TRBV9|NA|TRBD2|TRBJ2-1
TGTGCCAGCAGCGCACCACTGACTAGCGGGCGTAACAATGAGCAGTTCTTC
CASSAPLTSGRNNEQFF
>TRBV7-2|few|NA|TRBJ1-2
TGTGCCAGCAGCCAAAAAAGCGGTCTTGGCTACACCTTC
CASSQKSGLGYTF
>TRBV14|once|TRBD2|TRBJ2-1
TGTGCCAGCACCCTAGCGGGAGGGAACAATGAGCAGTTCTTC
CASTLAGGNNEQFF
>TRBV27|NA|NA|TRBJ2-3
TGTGCCAGCAGTTTACGGTATTTT
CASSLRYF
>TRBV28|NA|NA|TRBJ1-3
TGTGCCAGCAGTTTGATCTATGCCGGAAACACCATATATTTT
CASSLIYAGNTIYF
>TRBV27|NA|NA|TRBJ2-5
TGTGCCAGCAGTTTATTTGGCAGGGCTCCTCGGCAGTACTTC
CASSLFGRAPRQYF
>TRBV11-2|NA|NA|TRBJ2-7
TGTGCCAGCAGCTCACCACGGTGGGGAGACTCAACCTACGAGCAGTACTTC
CASSSPRWGDSTYEQYF
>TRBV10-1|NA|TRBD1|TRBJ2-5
TGCGCCAGCACAGGGGCAGGGGGCCGAGAGACCCAGTACTTC
CASTGAGGRETQYF
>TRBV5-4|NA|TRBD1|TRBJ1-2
TGTGCCAGCAGCGTGGACAGGGGGCAGATCTATGGCTACACCTTC
CASSVDRGQIYGYTF
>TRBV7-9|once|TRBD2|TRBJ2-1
TGTGCCAGCAGCTCCACAACTAGCGGGAGGACTGCGATTTGGGAGCAGTTCTTC
CASSSTTSGRTAIWEQFF
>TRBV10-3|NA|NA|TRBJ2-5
TGTGCCATCAAAAATTTGTCCGGGTTCCTGACGGGGCAAGAGACCCAGTACTTC
CAIKNLSGFLTGQETQYF
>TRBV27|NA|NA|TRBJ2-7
TGTGCCAGCAGTTACACCCGGGGTCCCTACGAGCAGTACTTC
CASSYTRGPYEQYF
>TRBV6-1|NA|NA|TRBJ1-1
TGTGCCAGCAGGCCGCCTACTTCCTCCACTGAAGCTTTCTTT
CASRPPTSSTEAFF
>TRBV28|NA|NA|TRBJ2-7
TGTGCCAGCAGTGGTACTCGATCGCGGTACGAGCAGTACTTC
CASSGTRSRYEQYF
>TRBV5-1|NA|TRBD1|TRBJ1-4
TGCGCCAGCAGCTTAGACAGGGGGCGCGGTAATGAAAAACTGTTTTTT
CASSLDRGRGNEKLFF
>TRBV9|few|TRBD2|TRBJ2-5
TGTGCCAGCAGCGTTAGCGGGGGGCAAGAGACCCAGTACTTC
CASSVSGGQETQYF
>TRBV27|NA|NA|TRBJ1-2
TGTGCCAGCAGTTCGACCCCAATAACCCGGAGAGGTGGCTACACCTTC
CASSSTPITRRGGYTF
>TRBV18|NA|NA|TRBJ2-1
TGTGCCAGCTCCCCTCCGGGTAGGAACAATGAGCAGTTCTTC
CASSPPGRNNEQFF
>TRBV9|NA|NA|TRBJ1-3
TGTGCCAGCAGCGTAGAGTCACCAGTCTCTGGAAACACCATATATTTT
CASSVESPVSGNTIYF
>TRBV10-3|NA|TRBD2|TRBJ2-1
TGTGCCACCTCCTCGACGAATAGGCCTGGACTAGCAGTCTACAATGAGCAGTTCTTC
CATSSTNRPGLAVYNEQFF